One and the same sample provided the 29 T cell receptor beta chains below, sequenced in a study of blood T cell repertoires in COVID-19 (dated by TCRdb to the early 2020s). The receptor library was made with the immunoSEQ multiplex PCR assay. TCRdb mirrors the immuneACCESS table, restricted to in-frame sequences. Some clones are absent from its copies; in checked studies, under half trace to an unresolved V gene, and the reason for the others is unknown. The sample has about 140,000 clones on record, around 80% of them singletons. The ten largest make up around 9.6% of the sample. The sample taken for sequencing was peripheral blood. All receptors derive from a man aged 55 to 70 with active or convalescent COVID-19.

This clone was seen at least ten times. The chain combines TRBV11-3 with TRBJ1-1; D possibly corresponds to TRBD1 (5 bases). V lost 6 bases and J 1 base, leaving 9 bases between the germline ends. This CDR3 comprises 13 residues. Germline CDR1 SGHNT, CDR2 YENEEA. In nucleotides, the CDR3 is TGTGCCAGCAGGGGGCAGCCGAACACTGAAGCTTTCTTT. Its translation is CASRGQPNTEAFF.

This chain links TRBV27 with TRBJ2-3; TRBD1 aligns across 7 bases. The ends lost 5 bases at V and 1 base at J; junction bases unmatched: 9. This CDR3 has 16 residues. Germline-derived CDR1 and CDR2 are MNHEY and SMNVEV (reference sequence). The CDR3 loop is CASSDIPGQRTDTQYF. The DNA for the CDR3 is TGTGCCAGCAGTGACATCCCGGGACAGCGCACAGATACGCAGTATTTT.

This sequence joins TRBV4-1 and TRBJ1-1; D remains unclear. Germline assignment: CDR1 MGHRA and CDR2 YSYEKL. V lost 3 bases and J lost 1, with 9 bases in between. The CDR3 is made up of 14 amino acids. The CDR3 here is CASSQAQQNTEAFF. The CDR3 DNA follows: TGCGCCAGCAGCCAGGCACAGCAGAACACTGAAGCTTTCTTT.

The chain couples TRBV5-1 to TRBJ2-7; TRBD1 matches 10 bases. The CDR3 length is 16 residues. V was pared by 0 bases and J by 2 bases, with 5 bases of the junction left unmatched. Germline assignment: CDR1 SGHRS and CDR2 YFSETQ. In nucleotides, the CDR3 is TGCGCCAGCAGCTTGGCGGGACAGGGGTACGCCTACGAGCAGTACTTC. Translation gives CASSLAGQGYAYEQYF.

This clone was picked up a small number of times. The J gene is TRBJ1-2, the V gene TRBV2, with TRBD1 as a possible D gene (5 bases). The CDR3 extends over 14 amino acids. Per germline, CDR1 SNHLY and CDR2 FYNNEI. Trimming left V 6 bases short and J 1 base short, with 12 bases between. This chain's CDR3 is CASSTVDSNYGYTF. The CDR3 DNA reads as TGTGCCAGCAGCACGGTAGACAGTAACTATGGCTACACCTTC.

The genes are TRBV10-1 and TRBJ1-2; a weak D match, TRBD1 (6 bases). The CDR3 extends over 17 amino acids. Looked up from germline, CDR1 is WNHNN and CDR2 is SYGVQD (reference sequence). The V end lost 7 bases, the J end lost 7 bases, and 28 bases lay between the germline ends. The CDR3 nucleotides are TGCGCCAGCAAGGATTTCCCACAAGACAGGCAGGGATTTGGCTACACCTTC. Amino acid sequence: CASKDFPQDRQGFGYTF.

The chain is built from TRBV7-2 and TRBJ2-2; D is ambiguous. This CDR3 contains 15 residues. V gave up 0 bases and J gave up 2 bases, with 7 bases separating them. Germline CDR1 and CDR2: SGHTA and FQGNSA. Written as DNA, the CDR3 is TGTGCCAGCAGCTTAGCCCGAGCCAACACCGGGGAGCTGTTTTTT. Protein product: CASSLARANTGELFF.

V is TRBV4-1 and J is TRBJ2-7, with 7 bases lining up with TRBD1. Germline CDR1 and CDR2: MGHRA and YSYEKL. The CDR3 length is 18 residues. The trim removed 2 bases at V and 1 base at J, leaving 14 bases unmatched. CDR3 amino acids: CASSQREGGQGQSYEQYF. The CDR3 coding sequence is TGCGCCAGCAGCCAAAGGGAAGGGGGCCAGGGGCAATCCTACGAGCAGTACTTC.

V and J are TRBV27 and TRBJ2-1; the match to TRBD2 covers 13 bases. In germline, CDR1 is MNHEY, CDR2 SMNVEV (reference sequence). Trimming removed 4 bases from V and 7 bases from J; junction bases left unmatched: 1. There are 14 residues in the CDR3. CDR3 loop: CASSWGLAGNEQFF. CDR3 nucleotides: TGTGCCAGCAGTTGGGGACTAGCGGGAAATGAGCAGTTCTTC.

The CDR3 protein is CASSYRTGGAGYTF. CDR3 nucleotide sequence: TGTGCCAGCAGTTATCGGACAGGGGGCGCTGGCTACACCTTC. This chain links TRBV6-2 or TRBV6-3 with TRBJ1-2; 11 positions match TRBD1. V dropped 3 bases and J dropped 7; count of bases not matched to a gene: 4. This CDR3 comprises 14 residues. Germline assignment: CDR1 MNHEY and CDR2 SVGEGT.

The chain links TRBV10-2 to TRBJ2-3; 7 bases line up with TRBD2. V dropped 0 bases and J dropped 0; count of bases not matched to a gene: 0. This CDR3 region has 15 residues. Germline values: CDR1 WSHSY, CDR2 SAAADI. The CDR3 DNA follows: TGCGCCAGCAGTGAGTCAGCGGGAAGCACAGATACGCAGTATTTT. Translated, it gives CASSESAGSTDTQYF.

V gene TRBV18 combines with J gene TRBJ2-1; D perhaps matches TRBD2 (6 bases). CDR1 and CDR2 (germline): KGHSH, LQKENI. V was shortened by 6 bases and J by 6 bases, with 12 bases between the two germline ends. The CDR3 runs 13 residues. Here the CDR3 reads CASSFLAFNEQFF. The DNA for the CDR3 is TGTGCCAGCTCCTTTCTAGCGTTCAATGAGCAGTTCTTC.

The CDR3 loop reads CASSQSLGSGGTGELFF. The CDR3 nucleotides are TGTGCCAGCAGCCAGTCATTGGGAAGCGGGGGCACCGGGGAGCTGTTTTTT. The chain links TRBV3-1 (or the pseudogene TRBV3-2) to TRBJ2-2; 8 nucleotides match TRBD2. From germline, CDR1 is LGHDT and CDR2 YNNKEL (reference sequence). V lost 3 bases and J lost 4; bases outside the gene matches: 10. The CDR3 sequence is 17 residues long.

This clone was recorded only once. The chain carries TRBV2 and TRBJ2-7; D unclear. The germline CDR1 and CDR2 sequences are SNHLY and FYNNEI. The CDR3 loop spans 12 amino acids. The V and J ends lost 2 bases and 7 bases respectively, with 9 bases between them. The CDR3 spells CASSEQVGEQYF. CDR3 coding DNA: TGTGCCAGCAGTGAACAGGTTGGGGAGCAGTACTTC.

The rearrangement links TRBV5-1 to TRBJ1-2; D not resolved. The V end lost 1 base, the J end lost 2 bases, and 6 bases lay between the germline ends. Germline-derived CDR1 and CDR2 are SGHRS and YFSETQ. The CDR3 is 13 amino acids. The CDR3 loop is CASSLTNNYGYTF. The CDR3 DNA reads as TGCGCCAGCAGCTTGACTAACAACTATGGCTACACCTTC.

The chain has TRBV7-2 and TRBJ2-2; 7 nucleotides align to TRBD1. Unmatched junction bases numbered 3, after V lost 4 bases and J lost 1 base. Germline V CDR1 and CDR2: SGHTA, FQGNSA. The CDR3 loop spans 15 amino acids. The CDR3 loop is CASSSGQKNTGELFF. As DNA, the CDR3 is TGTGCCAGCAGCTCGGGACAGAAGAACACCGGGGAGCTGTTTTTT.

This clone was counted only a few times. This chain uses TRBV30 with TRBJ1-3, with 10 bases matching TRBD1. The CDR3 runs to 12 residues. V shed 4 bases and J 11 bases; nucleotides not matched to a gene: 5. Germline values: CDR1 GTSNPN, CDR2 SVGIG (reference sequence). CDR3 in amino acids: CAWTLTGGSIYF. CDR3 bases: TGTGCCTGGACGCTGACAGGGGGCTCCATATATTTT.

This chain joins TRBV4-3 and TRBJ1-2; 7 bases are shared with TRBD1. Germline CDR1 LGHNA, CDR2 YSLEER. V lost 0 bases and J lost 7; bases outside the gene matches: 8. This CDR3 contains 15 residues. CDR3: CASSQDQGGAGGYTF. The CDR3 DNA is TGCGCCAGCAGCCAAGACCAAGGGGGCGCAGGTGGCTACACCTTC.

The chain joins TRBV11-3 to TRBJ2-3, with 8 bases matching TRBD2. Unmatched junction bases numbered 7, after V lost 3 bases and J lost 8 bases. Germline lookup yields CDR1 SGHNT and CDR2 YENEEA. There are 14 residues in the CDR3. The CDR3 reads CASSFGGGPGTQYF. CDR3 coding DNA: TGTGCCAGCAGCTTCGGCGGGGGGCCAGGTACGCAGTATTTT.

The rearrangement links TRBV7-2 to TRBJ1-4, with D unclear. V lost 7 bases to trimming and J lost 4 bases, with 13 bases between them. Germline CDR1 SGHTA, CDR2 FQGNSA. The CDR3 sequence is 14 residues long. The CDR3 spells CASKNDRGNEKLFF. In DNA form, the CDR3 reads TGTGCCAGCAAGAATGACCGGGGTAATGAAAAACTGTTTTTT.

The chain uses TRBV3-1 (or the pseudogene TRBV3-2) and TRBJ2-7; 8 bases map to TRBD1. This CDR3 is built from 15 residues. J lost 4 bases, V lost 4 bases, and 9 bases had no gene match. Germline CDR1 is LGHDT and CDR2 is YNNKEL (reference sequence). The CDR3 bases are TGTGCCAGCAGCCGGGCCGGGACAGGAGTTTACGAGCAGTACTTC. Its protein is CASSRAGTGVYEQYF.

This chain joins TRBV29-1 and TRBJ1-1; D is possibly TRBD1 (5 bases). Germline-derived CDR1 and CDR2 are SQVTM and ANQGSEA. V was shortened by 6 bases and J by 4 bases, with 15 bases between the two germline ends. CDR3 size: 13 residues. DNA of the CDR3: TGCAGCGTCAACCAGGGTTTCGGCACTGAAGCTTTCTTT. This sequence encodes CSVNQGFGTEAFF.

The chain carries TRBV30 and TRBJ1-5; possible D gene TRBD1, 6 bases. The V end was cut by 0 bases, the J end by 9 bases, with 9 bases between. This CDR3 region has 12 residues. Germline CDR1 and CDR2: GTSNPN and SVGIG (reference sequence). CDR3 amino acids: CAWSVQGRPQHF. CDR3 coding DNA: TGTGCCTGGAGTGTACAGGGTAGGCCCCAGCATTTT.

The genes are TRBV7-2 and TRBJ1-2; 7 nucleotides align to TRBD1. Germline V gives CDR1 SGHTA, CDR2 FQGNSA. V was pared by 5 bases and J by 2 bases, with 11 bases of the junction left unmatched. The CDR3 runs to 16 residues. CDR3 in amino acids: CASSLFLVQGNYGYTF. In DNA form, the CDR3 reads TGTGCCAGCAGCCTATTCCTCGTACAGGGGAACTATGGCTACACCTTC.

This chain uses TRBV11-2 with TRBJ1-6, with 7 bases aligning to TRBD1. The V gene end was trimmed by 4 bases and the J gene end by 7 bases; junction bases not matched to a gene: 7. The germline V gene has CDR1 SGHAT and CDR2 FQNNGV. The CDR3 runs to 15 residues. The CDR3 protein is CASSSRQGRNSPLHF. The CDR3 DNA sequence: TGTGCCAGCAGCTCCCGACAGGGAAGGAATTCACCCCTCCACTTT.

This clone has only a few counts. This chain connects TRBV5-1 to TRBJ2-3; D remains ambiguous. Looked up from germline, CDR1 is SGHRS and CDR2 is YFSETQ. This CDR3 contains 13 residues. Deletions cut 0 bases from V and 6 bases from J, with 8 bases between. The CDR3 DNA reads TGCGCCAGCAGCTTGGGGAGCGTCGATACGCAGTATTTT. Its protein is CASSLGSVDTQYF.

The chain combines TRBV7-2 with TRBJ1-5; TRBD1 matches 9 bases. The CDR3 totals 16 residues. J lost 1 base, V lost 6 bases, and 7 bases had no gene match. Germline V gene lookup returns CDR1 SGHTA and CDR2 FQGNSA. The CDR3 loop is CASSPQGASSNQPQHF. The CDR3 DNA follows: TGTGCCAGCAGTCCACAGGGGGCTAGCAGCAATCAGCCCCAGCATTTT.

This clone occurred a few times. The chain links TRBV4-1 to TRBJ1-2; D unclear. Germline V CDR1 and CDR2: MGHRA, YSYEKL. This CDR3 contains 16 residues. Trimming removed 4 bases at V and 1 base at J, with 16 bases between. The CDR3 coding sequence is TGCGCCAGCAGCCTTACCTACAGTGGCTATAACTATGGCTACACCTTC. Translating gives CASSLTYSGYNYGYTF.

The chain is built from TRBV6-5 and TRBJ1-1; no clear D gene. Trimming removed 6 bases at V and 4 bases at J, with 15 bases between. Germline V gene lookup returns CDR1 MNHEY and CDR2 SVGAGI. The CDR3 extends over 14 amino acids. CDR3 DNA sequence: TGTGCCAGCAGCCCCGAAAGAAGAGGCACTGAAGCTTTCTTT. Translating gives CASSPERRGTEAFF.